This T cell receptor beta chain was identified in a study of tumor-infiltrating lymphocytes in primary liver carcinoma (dated by TCRdb to about 2017). With respect to the entire study: Between November 2015 and March 2016, roughly 5 patients in China with histopathologically diagnosed primary liver carcinoma had their tumors surgically resected. The five patients had tumors staged T1-T3 N0M0, with maximum diameters ranging from roughly 4.2 to 10 cm. Each sample produced about 3.65 to 7.13 million productive TCRbeta reads, and read depth showed no significant difference between tissue types. Hepatocellular carcinoma (four) or combined HCC and intrahepatic cholangiocarcinoma (one) was present in the five patients, who were three men and two women aged 30 to 69 years. A total of 35 or so specimens from 5 patients went through TCRbeta repertoire sequencing, namely 25 tumor regions, 5 adjacent noncancerous liver tissues and 5 peripheral blood samples. High reproducibility was observed for the technical replicate repertoires, with mean shared-clone rates roughly 0.87 and correlation coefficients above 0.95. The study combined TCRbeta repertoire sequencing, expression microarrays and whole-exome sequencing across five regions of each liver tumor, with adjacent normal tissue and blood. Here is what the overall study found, with its caveats: Only a few patients were included in the study, and the authors note that the findings should be validated in a larger study. Because only the TCR beta chain was sequenced and unpaired alpha chains were not captured, true repertoire diversity is likely underestimated. Consistent with antigen-driven expansion, pairs of tumor regions showed higher repertoire overlap (mean approximately 35%) than either tumor-adjacent pairs (approximately 17%) or tumor-blood pairs (roughly 14%). The top 250 clones accounted for a significantly greater share of the repertoire in tumors than in blood (p = 0.039). Since the samples were bulk and unsorted, there was no way to compare CD4+ and CD8+ T cell repertoires.

Blood RNA was extracted from unsorted whole blood with TRIzol reagent; germline DNA came from the DNeasy Blood & Tissue kit. At the time of sampling, the patients had chronic HBV infection and had not received any treatment. Before surgery, roughly 4 milliliters of peripheral blood were collected into K2EDTA tubes. The CDR3 goes from the cysteine to the phenylalanine over 14 residues. Only CDR3 DNA is held: 42 bases, read in frame from base 1. CDR1 and CDR2, looked up from the germline V gene (reference sequence), are SEHNR and FQNEAQ. Relative to germline, V is missing 1 base and J is missing 7 bases, with 5 bases of the junction outside any gene match. Using a constant-region primer and ProtoScript II reverse transcriptase, TCRbeta-specific cDNA was reverse-transcribed from approximately 0.55 ug total RNA. TCRbeta libraries were built with three nested multiplex PCR rounds, a slightly modified ARM-PCR procedure. The first two PCR rounds used multiplex TRBV1-TRBV30 forward primers with a Cbeta reverse primer, each for about 10 cycles. A final 25-cycle PCR with Deep VentR polymerase added sample barcodes and Illumina adapters. Before sequencing, amplicons between 200 and 500 bp were purified from gel using a QIAquick gel extraction kit. An Illumina HiSeq 2500 was used to sequence the TCRbeta amplicons, generating 250-bp paired-end reads. The paper's data handling went like this. Trimmomatic v0.33 was used to quality-trim the reads, and FLASH v1.2.11 was used to merge paired reads so that full CDR3 sequences could be recovered. V, D and J germline segments were assigned to the rearranged TCRbeta sequences by MiGEC v1.2.1b. VDJtools v1.0.0 computed clonotype statistics and Shannon-Wiener diversity indices. To cut down on sampling bias, every analysis after diversity analysis relied on just the 250 most abundant clonotypes from each sample. TCRdb itself trimmed the public reads at Q25 with fastp, ran MiXCR and retained productive beta chains. Merged by CDR3 protein, the rows form single entries marked with the most common genes and DNA. The V and J calls shown here were made by TCRdb, not taken from the authors' results. In all, the sample holds nearly 200,000 distinct CDR3 sequences, and approximately 64% of those were seen once. The top ten clonotypes cover roughly 6.8% of the sample.

Concerning this clonotype: What antigen it recognizes has not been identified. No qualities accompany the bases; no much larger clone lies one base away.

The sequenced sample consisted of peripheral blood. The sequence is built from TRBV7-9 and TRBJ2-3; a stretch of 7 junction bases matches TRBD2. The receptor was derived from a woman aged 60-70 years with primary liver carcinoma and hepatitis B virus infection. The nucleotide sequence reads TGTGCCAGCAGCTTAGTATCGGGGGGAAATACGCAGTATTTT. Protein translation: CASSLVSGGNTQYF.